These 5 T cell receptor beta chains originate from one sample sequenced in a study of OX40 agonist ivuxolimab in advanced cancers. Only in-frame clones appear in the TCRdb table, and some are missing; sequencing was by immunoSEQ multiplex PCR. Among tens of thousands of clones, 88% were seen once, and the ten largest hold 2% to 2.5%. Sequencing was performed on CD4+ or CD8+ T cells sorted from blood, taken in a trial of the OX40 agonist ivuxolimab. All receptors derive from an adult with an advanced solid tumor such as melanoma, head and neck, liver or kidney cancer.

The chain is built from TRBV21-1 and TRBJ2-1; TRBD2, the D gene given by the table, was not confirmed from the DNA. TRBV21-1 is tagged as a pseudogene. CDR3 size: 16 residues. The CDR3 here is CASSKEGLAGEVLGFF. CDR3 in DNA: TGTGCCAGCAGCAAAGAGGGACTAGCGGGAGAAGTATTGGGGTTCTTC.

The rearrangement links TRBV4-3 to TRBJ2-2, with 12 bases that match TRBD2. The V gene's germline CDR1 is LGHNA and CDR2 YSLEER. V lost 4 bases and J lost 7; bases outside the gene matches: 7. The CDR3 runs to 16 residues. This chain's CDR3 is CASSLLAGGPVGELFF. DNA of the CDR3: TGCGCCAGCAGCCTCCTAGCGGGGGGGCCCGTCGGGGAGCTGTTTTTT.

The V and J genes are TRBV18 and TRBJ2-1, with TRBD2 as a possible D gene (6 bases). Between the trimmed V and J ends, which lost 0 bases and 6 bases, there was a span of 21 bases. The CDR3 totals 18 residues. Germline loops: CDR1 KGHSH, CDR2 LQKENI. The CDR3 DNA follows: TGTGCCAGCTCACCACCAACTTACGGAGGGCCCCAGGGCAATGAGCAGTTCTTC. Translating it yields CASSPPTYGGPQGNEQFF.

The chain employs TRBV2 and TRBJ2-7; D gene unclear. The V gene's germline CDR1 is SNHLY and CDR2 FYNNEI. V was cut by 5 bases and J by 5 bases, with 10 bases left in between. The CDR3 covers 12 residues. The CDR3 DNA is TGTGCCAGCAGTCCTTTTAAGAACGAGCAGTACTTC. It yields the protein CASSPFKNEQYF.

This clone was seen a single time. The chain has TRBV6-5 and TRBJ1-2, with 7 nucleotides matching TRBD1. J gave up 0 bases and V 8 bases, and 3 bases lay outside the gene matches. CDR3 length equals 13 residues. Germline lookup yields CDR1 MNHEY and CDR2 SVGAGI. The CDR3 region has the DNA TGTGCCAGCCGGGACAGCTCTAACTATGGCTACACCTTC. Its translation is CASRDSSNYGYTF.